This T cell receptor (beta chain) was found in a study of post-analysis software for immune sequencing data. Study as a whole: The patients showed relapsing-remitting, secondary progressive and progressive-relapsing multiple sclerosis courses.

Carried by the TCR beta cDNA libraries were unique molecular identifiers. T cells, roughly 1 to 10 million of them, yielded some 500,000 cDNA molecules. TCRdb reprocessed the PCR reads via MiXCR and lists one record per CDR3 protein. The sample carries approximately 630,000 distinct CDR3 sequences, 59% recorded once. For this clonotype: Its antigen is currently unknown.

Germline V gene lookup returns CDR1 SQVTM and CDR2 ANQGSEA. V gave up 4 bases and J gave up 3 bases, with 10 bases separating them. The CDR3 contains 13 residues. Findings of the study overall: Patients carried five TRBV segments more frequently than controls did, and TRBV5-6, TRBV5-1 and TRBV20-1 were among them.

The TCR sequence derives from a girl aged 2 to 10 with multiple sclerosis. The chain has TRBV29-1 and TRBJ1-5; D is ambiguous. The sequencing input was blood. The chain's CDR3 is CSVGFRPNQPQHF. The CDR3 bases are TGCAGCGTTGGGTTCCGGCCCAATCAGCCCCAGCATTTT.